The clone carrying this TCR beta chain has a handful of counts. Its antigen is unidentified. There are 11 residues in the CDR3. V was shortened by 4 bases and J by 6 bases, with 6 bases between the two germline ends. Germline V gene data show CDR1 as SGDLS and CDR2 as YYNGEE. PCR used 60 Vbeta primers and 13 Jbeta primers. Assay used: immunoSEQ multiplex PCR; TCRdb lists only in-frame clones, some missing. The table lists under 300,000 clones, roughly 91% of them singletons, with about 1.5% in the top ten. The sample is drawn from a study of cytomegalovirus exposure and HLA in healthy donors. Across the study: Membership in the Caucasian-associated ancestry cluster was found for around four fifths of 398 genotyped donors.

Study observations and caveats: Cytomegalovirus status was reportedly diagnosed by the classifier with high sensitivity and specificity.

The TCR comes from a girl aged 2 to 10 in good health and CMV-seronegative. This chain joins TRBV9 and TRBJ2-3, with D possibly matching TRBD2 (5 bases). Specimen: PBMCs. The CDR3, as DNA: TGTGCCAGCAGCAGAGGGGATACGCAGTATTTT. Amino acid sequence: CASSRGDTQYF.